This T cell receptor beta chain was profiled in a study of blood T cell repertoires in COVID-19. About the study: Samples of COVID-19 (acute and convalescent) were obtained from the United States, Italy and Spain.

As originally analysed: The assay estimated nucleated cells by amplifying reference gene primers. Using immunoSEQ multiplex PCR, the repertoire was profiled, and TCRdb retains in-frame clones only, with some absent. Clone size and the V and J calls come from that table; the DNA yielded D and trimming. Of about 44,000 clones detected, 80% to 90% appear once; the ten largest clones hold 1% to 1.5%. CDR1 is SGHRS, CDR2 YFSETQ, per germline. Trimming pared 0 bases from V and 7 bases from J, leaving 5 bases between. The CDR3 loop spans 12 amino acids. The J gene is TRBJ1-5, the V gene TRBV5-1; D might be TRBD1 (5 bases). The sample comprised peripheral blood. This sequence was found in a woman between 40 and 50 years old with acute or convalescent COVID-19. CDR3 bases: TGCGCCAGCAGCTTGGAGGGGCAGCCCCAGCATTTT. Encoded protein: CASSLEGQPQHF.